This T cell receptor (beta chain) was retrieved from a study of shared clonotypes between healthy human individuals. The CDR3 extends over 16 amino acids. Germline loops: CDR1 SGHNT, CDR2 YENEEA. J was trimmed by 4 bases and V by 1 base; bases with no gene match: 5. Profiling relied on immunoSEQ multiplex PCR, and the TCRdb table lists in-frame clones only, not all of them. The profile covers approximately 2,000,000 clones, with 80% to 95% appearing a single time and around 0.35% taken by the ten largest. The sequence derives from a man aged 18 to 29 in good health. Some clones in this sample may be carry-over from other donors' samples. The chain combines TRBV11-3 with TRBJ2-2, with 8 positions matching TRBD2. Material for sequencing was naive CD4+ T cells from PBMCs. Subset in this sample: CD45RA+ positively selected. This CDR3 reads CASSLGLAGPTGELFF. The CDR3 coding sequence is TGTGCCAGCAGCTTAGGGCTAGCGGGTCCCACCGGGGAGCTGTTTTTT.